These 3 T cell receptor beta chains came from one sample sequenced in a study of CD8+ T cells in alopecia areata. Sequencing used cDNA as its template, made by extracting RNA and reverse transcribing it. Sequencing was performed with immunoSEQ multiplex PCR; in TCRdb, only in-frame clones are kept and a portion is missing. Of roughly 170,000 clones in the sample, 58% are singletons; the top ten hold roughly 12%. Treatment reported: oral pan-JAK inhibitor, 5-10 mg twice daily. The sample here was CD8+ T cells sorted from blood, taken at week 24, from a patient treated with tofacitinib. The receptors here all came from a human donor with alopecia areata.

The genes are TRBV7-9 and TRBJ1-1, with 9 bases lining up with TRBD1. CDR1 and CDR2 (germline): SEHNR, FQNEAQ (reference sequence). With V trimmed by 4 bases and J by 7 bases, 10 bases remained unmatched. CDR3 length equals 15 residues. CDR3 nucleotides: TGTGCCAGCAGCTCCCCGACAGGGGGATTGAATGAAGCTTTCTTT. Protein sequence: CASSSPTGGLNEAFF.

The table lists this clone with a few counts. The genes are TRBV7-9 and TRBJ2-5, with 10 nucleotides matching TRBD1. Per germline, CDR1 SEHNR and CDR2 FQNEAQ (reference sequence). This CDR3 has 16 residues. Trimming cost V 5 bases and J 1 base; bases outside gene matches: 7. CDR3 sequence reads: CASSPGTGESQETQYF. CDR3 DNA: TGTGCCAGCAGCCCTGGGACAGGGGAATCCCAAGAGACCCAGTACTTC.

The V gene is TRBV5-6, the J gene TRBJ2-7; 10 bases are shared with TRBD2. Germline assignment: CDR1 SGHDT and CDR2 YYEEEE. This CDR3 is built from 15 residues. J was trimmed by 2 bases and V by 2 bases; bases with no gene match: 4. The DNA for the CDR3 is TGTGCCAGCAGCTTTGGGCTAGCGGGGGCCTACGAGCAGTACTTC. Its protein is CASSFGLAGAYEQYF. The variable domain in full, completed from reference TRBV5-6 and TRBJ2-7, reads DAGVTQSPTHLIKTRGQQVTLRCSPKSGHDTVSWYQQALGQGPQFIFQYYEEEERQRGNFPDRFSGHQFPNYSSELNVNALLLGDSALYLCASSFGLAGAYEQYFGPGTRLTVT.